A selection of T cell receptor beta chains follows, all from one sample in a study of T cell responses to AZD1222 COVID-19 vaccine. Generated by immunoSEQ multiplex PCR, the TCRdb table keeps only in-frame clones and is missing some. The table records about 150,000 clones, 85% to 95% of them present only once. Sample: peripheral blood, taken 28 days after the second AZD1222 dose. The origin of the receptors is an adult who received the AZD1222 COVID-19 vaccine. CDR3s include the opening cysteine and the closing phenylalanine or tryptophan. A D gene is named only where the DNA matches it firmly. Size values are once, few and many counts, or a class for expanded clones, and some rows have none.

. | TRBJ1-5 | . | TRBV6-1 | TGTGCCAGCAGTGGGGGGACACTCCGGGCGATTAAGCCCCAGCATTTT | CASSGGTLRAIKPQHF
once | TRBJ2-1 | TRBD2 | TRBV2 | TGTGCCAGCAGTGAGGGACTAGGAGTAAACAATGAGCAGTTCTTC | CASSEGLGVNNEQFF
. | TRBJ1-1 | . | TRBV24-1 | TGTGCCCCCACCGGAGGACAGAGGGCTTTCTTT | CAPTGGQRAFF
. | TRBJ2-1 | TRBD2 | TRBV5-4 | TGTGCCAGCAGTCCAGGACTAGCGGGAGGGCGAGGGGGTGAGCAGTTCTTC | CASSPGLAGGRGGEQFF
. | TRBJ2-7 | . | TRBV3-1/TRBV3-2 | TGTGCCAGCAGCTTTGGGGACACGACCTACGAGCAGTACTTC | CASSFGDTTYEQYF
. | TRBJ1-1 | . | TRBV28 | TGTGCCAGCAGTTTATCAGGGTTGAAAGCTTTCTTT | CASSLSGLKAFF
once | TRBJ1-3 | TRBD1 | TRBV11-2 | TGTGCCAGCAGCTATACTACAGGGGCTGGAAACACCATATATTTT | CASSYTTGAGNTIYF
once | TRBJ2-3 | . | TRBV30 | TGTGCCTGGAGTGTACAGGCTAGTGGTGGCGATACGCAGTATTTT | CAWSVQASGGDTQYF
. | TRBJ1-5 | . | TRBV28 | TGTGCCAGCAGTTTCCCGGGGGCCCGCAATCAGCCCCAGCATTTT | CASSFPGARNQPQHF
. | TRBJ2-3 | . | TRBV11-2 | TGTGCCAGCAGCTTACTGCGCACAGATACGCAGTATTTT | CASSLLRTDTQYF